The entry below describes one T cell receptor beta chain. Under the authors' procedure: Estimated nucleated cell counts came from reference gene primer amplification. Produced via immunoSEQ multiplex PCR; TCRdb's table is partial and in-frame only. V, J and clone size are those of that table, while D and trimming were read from the DNA. Among 29,000 or so clones listed, more than 85% were seen once. The data originate from a study of blood T cell repertoires in COVID-19. Study as a whole: Both acute and convalescent COVID-19 samples were obtained from the United States, Italy and Spain.

The CDR3 is 13 amino acids. With 6 bases removed from V and 7 bases from J, the gap between germline ends came to 12 bases. The chain combines TRBV12-3 or TRBV12-4 with TRBJ1-4; D perhaps matches TRBD1 (6 bases). Sequenced sample: peripheral blood. This TCR came from a human donor in a cohort sampled during active COVID-19. The donor label of this sample is uncertain. The CDR3 coding sequence is TGTGCCAGCAGCGTGGACAGTGGTGAAAAACTGTTTTTT. This encodes CASSVDSGEKLFF.